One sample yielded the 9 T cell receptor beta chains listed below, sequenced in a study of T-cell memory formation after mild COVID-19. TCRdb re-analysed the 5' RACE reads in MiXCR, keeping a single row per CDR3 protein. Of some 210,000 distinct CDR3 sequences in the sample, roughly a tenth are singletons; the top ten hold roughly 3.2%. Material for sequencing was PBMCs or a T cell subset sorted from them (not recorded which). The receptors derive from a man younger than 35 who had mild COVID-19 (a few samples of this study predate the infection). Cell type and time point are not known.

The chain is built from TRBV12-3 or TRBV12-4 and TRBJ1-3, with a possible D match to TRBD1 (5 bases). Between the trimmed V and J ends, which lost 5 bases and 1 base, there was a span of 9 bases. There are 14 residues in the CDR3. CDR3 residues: CASSPEGSGNTIYF. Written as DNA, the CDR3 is TGTGCCAGCAGTCCAGAGGGGTCTGGAAACACCATATATTTT.

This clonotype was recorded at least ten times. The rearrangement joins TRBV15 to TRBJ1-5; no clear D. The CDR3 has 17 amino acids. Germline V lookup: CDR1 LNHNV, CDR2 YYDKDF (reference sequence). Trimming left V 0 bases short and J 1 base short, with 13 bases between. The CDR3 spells CATSRDVAGPSNQPQHF. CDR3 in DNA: TGTGCCACCAGCAGAGATGTGGCAGGACCAAGCAATCAGCCCCAGCATTTT.

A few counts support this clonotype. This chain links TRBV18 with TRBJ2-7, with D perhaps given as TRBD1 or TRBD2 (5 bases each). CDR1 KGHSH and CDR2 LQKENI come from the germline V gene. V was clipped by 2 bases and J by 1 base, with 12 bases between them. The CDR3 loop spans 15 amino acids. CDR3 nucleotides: TGTGCCAGCTCACCAAATTTAGGGGAGTCCTACGAGCAGTACTTC. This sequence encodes CASSPNLGESYEQYF.

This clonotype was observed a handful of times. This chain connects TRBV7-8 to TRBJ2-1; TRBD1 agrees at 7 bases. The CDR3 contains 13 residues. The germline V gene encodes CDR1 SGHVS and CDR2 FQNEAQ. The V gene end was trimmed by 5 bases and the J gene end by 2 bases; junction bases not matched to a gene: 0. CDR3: CASSGTAYNEQFF. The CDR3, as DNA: TGTGCCAGCAGCGGGACAGCCTACAATGAGCAGTTCTTC.

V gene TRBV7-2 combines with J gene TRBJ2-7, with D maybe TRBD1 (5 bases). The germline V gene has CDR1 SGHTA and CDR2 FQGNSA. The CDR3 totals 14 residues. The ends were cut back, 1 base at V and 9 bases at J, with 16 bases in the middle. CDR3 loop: CASSLGGPSKLQYF. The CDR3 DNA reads TGTGCCAGCAGCTTAGGGGGCCCCTCAAAGTTGCAGTACTTC.

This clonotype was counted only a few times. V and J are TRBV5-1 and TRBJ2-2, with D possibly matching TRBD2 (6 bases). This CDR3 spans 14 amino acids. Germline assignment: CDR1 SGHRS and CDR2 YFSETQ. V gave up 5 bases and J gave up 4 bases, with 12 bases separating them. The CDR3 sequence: CASRSLGGTGELFF. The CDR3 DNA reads TGCGCCAGCAGAAGCCTCGGGGGCACCGGGGAGCTGTTTTTT.

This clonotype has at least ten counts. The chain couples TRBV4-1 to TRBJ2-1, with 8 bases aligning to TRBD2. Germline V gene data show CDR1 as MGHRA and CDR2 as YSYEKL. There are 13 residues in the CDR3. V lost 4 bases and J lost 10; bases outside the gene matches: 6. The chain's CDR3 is CASSLGTSQEQFF. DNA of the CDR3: TGCGCCAGCAGCCTCGGGACTAGTCAGGAGCAGTTCTTC.

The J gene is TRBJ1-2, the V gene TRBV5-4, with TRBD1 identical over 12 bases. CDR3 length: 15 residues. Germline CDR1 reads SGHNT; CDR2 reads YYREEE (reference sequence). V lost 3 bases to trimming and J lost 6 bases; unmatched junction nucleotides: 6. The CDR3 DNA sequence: TGTGCCAGCAGCTGGCCGGGACAGGGGGCGCATGGCTACACCTTC. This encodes CASSWPGQGAHGYTF.

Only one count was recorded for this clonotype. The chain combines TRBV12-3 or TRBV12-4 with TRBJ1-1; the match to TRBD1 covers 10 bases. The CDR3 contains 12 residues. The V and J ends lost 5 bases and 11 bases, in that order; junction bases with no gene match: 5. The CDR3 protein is CASSRQGAWAFF. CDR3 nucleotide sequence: TGTGCCAGCAGTCGACAGGGGGCATGGGCTTTCTTT.